The T cell receptor (beta chain) described here comes from a study of identical twins. Study-wide results and limits: Zero-insertion results could be subject to partial confounding by invariant MAIT and iNKT cells. Fewer insertions characterized abundant cord blood beta clonotypes, whereas memory repertoires showed none. Out-of-frame TCR alpha sharing in monozygotic twins exceeded recombination model predictions. Sequences that were out-of-frame, alpha and twin-shared displayed an excess of low generation probability.

A note on this clonotype: No antigen is known for it.

TCRdb re-called the 5' RACE reads through MiXCR, storing one row per CDR3 protein. Of 450,000 or so distinct CDR3 sequences listed, around an eighth are singletons. This CDR3 comprises 13 residues. Germline V lookup: CDR1 LNHDA, CDR2 SQIVND (reference sequence). Trimming left V 0 bases short and J 12 bases short, with 12 bases between. The same sample was also studied in work on yellow fever vaccine responses in identical twins.

The chain combines TRBV19 with TRBJ2-1, with D perhaps TRBD1 (5 bases). Sequences were obtained from CD4+ T cells sorted from blood. The TCR originated in a woman under 30 in good health. CDR3 sequence: CASSIDMGPRQFF. Written as DNA, the CDR3 is TGTGCCAGTAGTATAGATATGGGGCCACGGCAGTTCTTC. The variable domain in full, with the rest retrieved from reference TRBV19 and TRBJ2-1, is DGGITQSPKYLFRKEGQNVTLSCEQNLNHDAMYWYRQDPGQGLRLIYYSQIVNDFQKGDIAEGYSVSREKKESFPLTVTSAQKNPTAFYLCASSIDMGPRQFFGPGTRLTVL.